This T cell receptor beta chain was captured by sequencing in a study of blood T cells in healthy people across ages. Broader study findings: Relative to aged donors, long-lived donors carried more naive CD4+ cells and displayed higher diversity. Per million T cells, TCR beta diversity dropped about linearly as age rose.

Alongside a J-beta primer mix, a sample-barcoded 5' primer served in a second PCR lasting roughly 6 to 11 cycles. Each CDR3 protein gets one entry after TCRdb re-called the 5' RACE reads with MiXCR. The sample comprises around 1.1 million distinct CDR3 sequences, less than 45% of which are singletons, and roughly 14% rests with the top ten. Trimming took off 8 bases at V and 6 bases at J, with 20 bases between the two ends. The CDR3 is 15 amino acids. The germline V gene has CDR1 SNHLY and CDR2 FYNNEI. On this clonotype: What it recognizes is unknown.

A minimum of 6 micrograms of total RNA was extracted per sample. This sequence was found in a man in his late teens or twenties in good health. Material for sequencing was blood. This chain joins TRBV2 and TRBJ2-1; tentatively, D is TRBD2 (6 bases). The CDR3 nucleotides are TGTGCCAGCCTTCCAGCCGGACTACCTACCAATGAGCAGTTCTTC. It yields the protein CASLPAGLPTNEQFF.